This record concerns one T cell receptor beta chain sequence. Antigen: not known. The entry originates in a study of cytomegalovirus exposure and HLA in healthy donors. The PCR employed 60 Vbeta primers together with 13 Jbeta primers. Produced via immunoSEQ multiplex PCR; TCRdb's table is partial and in-frame only. The sample includes some 170,000 clones, about 79% of them seen just once. Regarding the study as a whole: Productive rates of about 87% or about 30% were seen for most TCR beta V segments in an earlier analysis.

The clonotype was recovered from a man aged 40-55 years in good health and CMV-seropositive. Sequencing was done on a sample of PBMCs.

The CDR3 sequence is CASSLTGTGGKAFF. In nucleotides, the CDR3 is TGTGCCAGCAGCTTAACCGGGACAGGGGGGAAAGCTTTCTTT. This rearrangement joins TRBV7-3 to TRBJ1-1; 11 bases match TRBD1. V was clipped by 0 bases and J by 9 bases; unmatched bases: 3. Per the germline V gene, CDR1 is SGHTA and CDR2 is FQGTGA. The CDR3 has 14 residues.